Listed here are 18 T cell receptor beta chains from one sample, sequenced in a study of blood T cells in healthy people across ages. Using a J-beta primer mix together with a sample-barcoded 5' primer, a second PCR was run for about 6 to 11 cycles. TCRdb used MiXCR to reprocess the 5' RACE reads, holding one entry per CDR3 protein. The sample holds about 1.4 million distinct CDR3 sequences; around 55% are singletons and the top ten take approximately 7%. The sequencing input was blood. Receptor source: a man younger than 35 in good health.

This clonotype was detected only a few times. This chain uses TRBV7-9 with TRBJ2-5; no clear D. The CDR3 is 13 residues long. The V end was cut by 3 bases, the J end by 5 bases, with 10 bases between. Germline V CDR1 and CDR2: SEHNR, FQNEAQ (reference sequence). This CDR3 is CASSFSPGETQYF. In DNA, the CDR3 is TGTGCCAGCAGCTTTAGCCCCGGGGAGACCCAGTACTTC.

The J gene is TRBJ2-1, the V gene TRBV29-1; D possibly corresponds to TRBD2 (6 bases). The CDR3 is made up of 17 amino acids. V dropped 3 bases and J dropped 0 bases, with 18 bases sitting between them. Per germline, CDR1 SQVTM and CDR2 ANQGSEA. The CDR3 protein is CSVDGLTGESSYNEQFF. CDR3 DNA: TGCAGCGTTGACGGGCTGACGGGGGAGAGCTCCTACAATGAGCAGTTCTTC.

The CDR3 DNA is TGTGCCAGCAGCCGCTGGGACAGGTCGATGCAGTATTTT. Protein: CASSRWDRSMQYF. This rearrangement joins TRBV6-2 or TRBV6-3 to TRBJ2-3; 8 nucleotides align to TRBD1. V shed 6 bases, J shed 11 bases, and the junction held 10 bases outside the gene matches. CDR3 length: 13 residues. Germline CDR1 is MNHEY and CDR2 is SVGEGT.

This clonotype appeared a few times. The rearrangement links TRBV29-1 to TRBJ1-1; D gene ambiguous. V lost 7 bases, J lost 0 bases, and 18 bases lay in between. This CDR3 comprises 15 residues. The V gene's germline CDR1 is SQVTM and CDR2 ANQGSEA. The CDR3 here is CSAFLPDKMNTEAFF. The CDR3 DNA is TGCAGCGCATTCTTACCCGACAAGATGAACACTGAAGCTTTCTTT.

The chain carries TRBV20-1 and TRBJ1-2; D is unresolved. The germline gives CDR1 DFQATT, CDR2 SNEGSKA (reference sequence). The CDR3 spans 12 residues. Trimming cost V 3 bases and J 7 bases, with 12 bases left between them. In nucleotides, the CDR3 is TGCAGTGCTAGGGGCGATACCTCTGGCTACACCTTC. Translation: CSARGDTSGYTF.

The CDR3 bases are TGTGCCAGCAGCCAAGGTATAGTTTCCCACGAGCAGTACTTC. It is translated as CASSQGIVSHEQYF. The J gene is TRBJ2-7, the V gene TRBV3-1, with no clear D. This CDR3 has 14 residues. Germline V CDR1 and CDR2: LGHDT, YNNKEL (reference sequence). V was trimmed by 1 base and J by 5 bases, leaving 12 bases between them.

V is TRBV11-2 and J is TRBJ1-5; D not resolved. This CDR3 region has 15 residues. Trimming removed 3 bases at V and 6 bases at J, with 15 bases between. Germline CDR1 is SGHAT and CDR2 is FQNNGV. The CDR3 sequence: CASSFERGAGQPQHF. In nucleotides, the CDR3 is TGTGCCAGCAGCTTCGAGCGTGGTGCGGGTCAGCCCCAGCATTTT.

This chain's CDR3 is CATRSGSHYGYTF. The CDR3 nucleotides read TGTGCCACCCGGAGTGGTTCCCACTATGGCTACACCTTC. J is TRBJ1-2 and V is TRBV7-9; no clear D gene. Germline assignment: CDR1 SEHNR and CDR2 FQNEAQ (reference sequence). V lost 10 bases, J lost 3 bases, and 15 bases lay in between. The CDR3 loop spans 13 amino acids.

This clonotype was seen only a few times. The chain recombines TRBV10-3 with TRBJ1-1; no clear D. The CDR3 is 13 residues long. CDR1 ENHRY and CDR2 SYGVKD come from the germline V gene. V was pared by 11 bases and J by 1 base, with 14 bases between. Here the CDR3 reads CAAASSQNTEAFF. CDR3 nucleotides: TGTGCCGCGGCCAGTTCCCAGAACACTGAAGCTTTCTTT.

The chain uses TRBV27 and TRBJ2-7; D not resolved. CDR1 is MNHEY and CDR2 is SMNVEV in the germline V gene (reference sequence). The CDR3 extends over 15 amino acids. With 1 base removed from V and 5 bases from J, the gap between germline ends came to 15 bases. This CDR3 is CASSLFGFSVHEQYF. Written as DNA, the CDR3 is TGTGCCAGCAGTTTATTTGGGTTCTCAGTCCACGAGCAGTACTTC.

This clonotype was observed a handful of times. V gene TRBV28 combines with J gene TRBJ2-3; 7 positions match TRBD1. The J segment lost 2 bases and the V segment lost 7 bases, leaving 9 bases of the junction unmatched. The CDR3 runs 15 residues. Germline V lookup: CDR1 MDHEN, CDR2 SYDVKM. The CDR3 DNA reads TGTGCCAGCACACGGGACAGTCCCTTCACAGATACGCAGTATTTT. This translates into CASTRDSPFTDTQYF.

The chain recombines TRBV15 with TRBJ1-4, with D unresolved. The V gene's germline CDR1 is LNHNV and CDR2 YYDKDF (reference sequence). CDR3 length: 13 amino acids. V lost 1 base and J lost 8, with 8 bases in between. Here the CDR3 DNA reads TGTGCCACCAGCAGAGGGCTACGGGAAAAACTGTTTTTT. Amino acid sequence: CATSRGLREKLFF.

The J gene is TRBJ2-7, the V gene TRBV5-1; D not certain. CDR1 and CDR2 (germline): SGHRS, YFSETQ. The CDR3 totals 14 residues. V gave up 4 bases and J gave up 2 bases, with 13 bases separating them. Written as DNA, the CDR3 is TGCGCCAGCAGCCCATTGACGGATACCTACGAGCAGTACTTC. This translates into CASSPLTDTYEQYF.

The J gene is TRBJ1-2, the V gene TRBV6-1, with D maybe TRBD1 (5 bases). The V end lost 4 bases, the J end lost 4 bases, and 19 bases lay between the germline ends. CDR3 size: 16 residues. Germline V gene sequence: CDR1 MNHNS, CDR2 SASEGT. The DNA for the CDR3 is TGTGCCAGCAGTGGGCGGGGGAACCCATATAGCTATGGCTACACCTTC. Translated, it gives CASSGRGNPYSYGYTF.

V is TRBV7-2 and J is TRBJ1-1; 7 nucleotides line up with TRBD1. Unmatched junction bases numbered 10, after V lost 5 bases and J lost 4 bases. CDR3 size: 15 residues. The germline V gene encodes CDR1 SGHTA and CDR2 FQGNSA. In DNA form, the CDR3 reads TGTGCCAGCAGCCCCGGGGACAGCCTGGGCACTGAAGCTTTCTTT. Translation gives CASSPGDSLGTEAFF.

This clonotype was seen a handful of times. V gene TRBV27 combines with J gene TRBJ2-1; D is ambiguous. Germline CDR1 is MNHEY and CDR2 is SMNVEV (reference sequence). The V and J ends lost 5 bases and 8 bases respectively, with 16 bases between them. The CDR3 is 14 amino acids. The CDR3 loop is CASSQASTQYEQFF. As DNA, the CDR3 is TGTGCCAGCAGTCAGGCGTCTACCCAGTATGAGCAGTTCTTC.

This clonotype showed up just a few times. The rearrangement joins TRBV4-3 to TRBJ2-3; TRBD1 agrees at 8 bases. The CDR3 contains 15 residues. Trimming cost V 5 bases and J 1 base; bases outside gene matches: 5. CDR1 is LGHNA and CDR2 is YSLEER in the germline V gene. The CDR3 here is CASSYRQGRTDTQYF. As DNA, the CDR3 is TGCGCCAGCAGCTACCGACAGGGGCGCACAGATACGCAGTATTTT.

This rearrangement joins TRBV7-2 to TRBJ1-6, with D perhaps matching TRBD1 (6 bases). Germline V gene sequence: CDR1 SGHTA, CDR2 FQGNSA. The CDR3 is made up of 14 amino acids. The V end was cut by 5 bases, the J end by 7 bases, with 12 bases between. The CDR3 coding sequence is TGTGCCAGCAGCCGTACAGGGTTCAATTCACCCCTCCACTTT. Residues: CASSRTGFNSPLHF.